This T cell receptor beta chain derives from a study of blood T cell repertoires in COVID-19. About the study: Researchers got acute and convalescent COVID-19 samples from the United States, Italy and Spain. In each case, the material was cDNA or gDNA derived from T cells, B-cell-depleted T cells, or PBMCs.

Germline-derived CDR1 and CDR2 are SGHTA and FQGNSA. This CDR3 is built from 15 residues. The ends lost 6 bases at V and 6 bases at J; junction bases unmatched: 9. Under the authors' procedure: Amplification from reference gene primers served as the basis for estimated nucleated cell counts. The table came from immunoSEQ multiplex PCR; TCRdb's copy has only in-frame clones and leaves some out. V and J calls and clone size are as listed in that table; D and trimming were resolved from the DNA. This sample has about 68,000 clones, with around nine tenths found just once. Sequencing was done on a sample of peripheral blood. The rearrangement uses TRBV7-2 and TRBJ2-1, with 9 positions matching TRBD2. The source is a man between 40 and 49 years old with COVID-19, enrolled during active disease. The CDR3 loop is CASSSGLAVGNEQFF. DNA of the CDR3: TGTGCCAGCAGTTCGGGACTAGCAGTGGGCAATGAGCAGTTCTTC.